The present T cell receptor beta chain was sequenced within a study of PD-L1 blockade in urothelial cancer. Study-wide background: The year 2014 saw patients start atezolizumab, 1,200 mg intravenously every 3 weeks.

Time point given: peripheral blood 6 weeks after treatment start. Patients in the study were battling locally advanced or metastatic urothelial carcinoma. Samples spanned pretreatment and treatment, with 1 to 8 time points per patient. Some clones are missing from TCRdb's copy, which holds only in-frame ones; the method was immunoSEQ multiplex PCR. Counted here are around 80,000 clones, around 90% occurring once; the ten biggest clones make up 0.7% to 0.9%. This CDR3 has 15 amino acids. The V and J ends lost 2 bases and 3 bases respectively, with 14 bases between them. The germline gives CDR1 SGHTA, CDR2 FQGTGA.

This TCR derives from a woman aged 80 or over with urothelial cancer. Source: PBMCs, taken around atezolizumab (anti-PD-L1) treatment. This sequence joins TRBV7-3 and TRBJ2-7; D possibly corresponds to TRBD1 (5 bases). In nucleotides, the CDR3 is TGTGCCAGCAGCTTAGTCCATGGTCAGGGCTACGAGCAGTACTTC. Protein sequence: CASSLVHGQGYEQYF.